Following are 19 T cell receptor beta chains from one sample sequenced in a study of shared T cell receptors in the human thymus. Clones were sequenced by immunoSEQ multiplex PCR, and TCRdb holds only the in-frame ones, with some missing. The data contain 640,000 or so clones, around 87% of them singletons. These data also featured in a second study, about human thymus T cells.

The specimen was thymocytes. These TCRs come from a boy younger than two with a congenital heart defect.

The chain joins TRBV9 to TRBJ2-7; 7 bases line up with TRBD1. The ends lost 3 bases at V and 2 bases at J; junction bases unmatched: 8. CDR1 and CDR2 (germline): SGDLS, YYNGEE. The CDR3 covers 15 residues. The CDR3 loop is CASSETRDSPYEQYF. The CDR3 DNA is TGTGCCAGCAGCGAAACCCGGGACAGCCCCTACGAGCAGTACTTC.

CDR3 bases: TGTGCCACCAGCGGGTGGCTAGCGGGGGAGGCCAAAAACATTCAGTACTTC. It specifies CATSGWLAGEAKNIQYF. The chain joins TRBV15 to TRBJ2-4; 10 bases map to TRBD2. The CDR3 totals 17 residues. Germline trimming cut 5 bases from V and 1 base from J; bases unmatched to any gene: 8. Germline CDR1 is LNHNV and CDR2 is YYDKDF (reference sequence).

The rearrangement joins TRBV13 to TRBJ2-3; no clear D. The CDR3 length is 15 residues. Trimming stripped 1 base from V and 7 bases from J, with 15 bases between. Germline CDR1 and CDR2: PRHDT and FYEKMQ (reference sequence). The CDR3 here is CASSLEFRSEHTQYF. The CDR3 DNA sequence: TGTGCCAGCAGCTTAGAGTTCCGGTCCGAGCATACGCAGTATTTT.

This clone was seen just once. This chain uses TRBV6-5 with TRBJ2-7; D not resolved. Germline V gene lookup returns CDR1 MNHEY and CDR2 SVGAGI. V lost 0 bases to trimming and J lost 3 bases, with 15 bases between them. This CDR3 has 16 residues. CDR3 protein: CASSYSSHRYLYEQYF. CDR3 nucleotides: TGTGCCAGCAGTTACTCGAGCCACCGATACCTCTACGAGCAGTACTTC.

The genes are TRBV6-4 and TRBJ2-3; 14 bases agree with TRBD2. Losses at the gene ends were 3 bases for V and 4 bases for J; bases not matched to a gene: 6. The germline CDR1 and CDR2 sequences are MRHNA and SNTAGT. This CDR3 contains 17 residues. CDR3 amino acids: CASSEGPGLAGADTQYF. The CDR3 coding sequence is TGTGCCAGCAGTGAAGGCCCGGGACTAGCGGGAGCAGATACGCAGTATTTT.

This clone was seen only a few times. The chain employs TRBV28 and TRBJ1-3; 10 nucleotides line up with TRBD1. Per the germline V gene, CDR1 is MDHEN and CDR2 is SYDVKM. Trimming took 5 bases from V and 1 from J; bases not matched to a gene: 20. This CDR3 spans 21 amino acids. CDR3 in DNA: TGTGCCAGCAGTATCGAAAAACCGGGACAGGGGCAATACGGATCTGGAAACACCATATATTTT. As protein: CASSIEKPGQGQYGSGNTIYF.

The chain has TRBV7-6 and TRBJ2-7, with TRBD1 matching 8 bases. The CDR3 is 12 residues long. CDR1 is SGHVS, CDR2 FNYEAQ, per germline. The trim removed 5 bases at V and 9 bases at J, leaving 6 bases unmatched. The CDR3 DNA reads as TGTGCCAGCAGCGAAGGACAGGGTACGCAGTACTTC. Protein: CASSEGQGTQYF.

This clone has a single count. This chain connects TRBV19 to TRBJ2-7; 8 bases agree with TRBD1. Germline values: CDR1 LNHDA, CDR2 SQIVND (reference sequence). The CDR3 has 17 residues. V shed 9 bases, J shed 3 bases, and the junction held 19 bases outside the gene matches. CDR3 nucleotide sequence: TGTGCCAGCACGCCCAGGGGATTGGGGACAGGTTGCTACGAGCAGTACTTC. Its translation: CASTPRGLGTGCYEQYF.

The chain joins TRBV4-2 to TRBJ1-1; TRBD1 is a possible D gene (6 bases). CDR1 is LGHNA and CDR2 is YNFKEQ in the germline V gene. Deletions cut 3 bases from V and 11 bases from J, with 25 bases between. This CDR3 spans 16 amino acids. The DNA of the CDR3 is TGTGCCAGCAGCCACAGGGGAAGGGGGGGCAGGGCCGGGGCTTTCTTT. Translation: CASSHRGRGGRAGAFF.

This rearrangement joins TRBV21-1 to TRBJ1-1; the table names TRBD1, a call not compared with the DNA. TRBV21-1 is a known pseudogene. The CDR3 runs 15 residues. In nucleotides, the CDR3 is TGTGCCAGCAGCATCAACAGGGACGCGAACACTGAAGCTTTCTTT. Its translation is CASSINRDANTEAFF.

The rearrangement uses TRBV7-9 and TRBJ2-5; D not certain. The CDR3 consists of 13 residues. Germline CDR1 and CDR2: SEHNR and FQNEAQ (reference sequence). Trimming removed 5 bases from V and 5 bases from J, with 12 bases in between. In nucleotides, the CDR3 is TGTGCCAGCAGCCCCACATTGAGGGAGACCCAGTACTTC. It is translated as CASSPTLRETQYF.

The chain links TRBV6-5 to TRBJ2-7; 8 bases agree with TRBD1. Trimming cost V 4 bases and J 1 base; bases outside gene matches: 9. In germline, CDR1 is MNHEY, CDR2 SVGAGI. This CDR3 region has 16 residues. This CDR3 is CASSSQDRALSYEQYF. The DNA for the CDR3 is TGTGCCAGCAGTTCCCAGGACAGGGCCCTATCCTACGAGCAGTACTTC.

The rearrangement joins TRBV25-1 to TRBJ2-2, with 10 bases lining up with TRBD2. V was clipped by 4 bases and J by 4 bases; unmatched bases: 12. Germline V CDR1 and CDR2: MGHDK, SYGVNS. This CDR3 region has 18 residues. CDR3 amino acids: CASSGNSSGRALTGELFF. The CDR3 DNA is TGTGCCAGCAGTGGAAACTCGAGCGGGAGGGCCCTCACCGGGGAGCTGTTTTTT.

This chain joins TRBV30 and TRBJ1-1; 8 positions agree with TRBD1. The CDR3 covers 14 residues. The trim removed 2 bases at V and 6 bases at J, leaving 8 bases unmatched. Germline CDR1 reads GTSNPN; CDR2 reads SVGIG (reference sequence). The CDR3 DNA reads TGTGCCTGGAGTTTCCCACAGGGGGTCTCTGAAGCTTTCTTT. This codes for CAWSFPQGVSEAFF.

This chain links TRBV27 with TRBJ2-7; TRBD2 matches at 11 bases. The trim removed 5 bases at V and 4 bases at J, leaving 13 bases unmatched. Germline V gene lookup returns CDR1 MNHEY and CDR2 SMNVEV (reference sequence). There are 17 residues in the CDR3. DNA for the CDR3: TGTGCCAGCAGTCCTAGCGGGGGGCCGACCCCTGGGTACGAGCAGTACTTC. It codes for CASSPSGGPTPGYEQYF.

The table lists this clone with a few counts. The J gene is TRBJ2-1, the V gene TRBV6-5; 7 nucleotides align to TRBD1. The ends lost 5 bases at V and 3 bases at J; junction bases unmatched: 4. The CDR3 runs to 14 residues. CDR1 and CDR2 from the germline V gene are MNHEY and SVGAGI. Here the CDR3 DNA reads TGTGCCAGCAGTACAACAGGGGACTACAATGAGCAGTTCTTC. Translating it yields CASSTTGDYNEQFF.

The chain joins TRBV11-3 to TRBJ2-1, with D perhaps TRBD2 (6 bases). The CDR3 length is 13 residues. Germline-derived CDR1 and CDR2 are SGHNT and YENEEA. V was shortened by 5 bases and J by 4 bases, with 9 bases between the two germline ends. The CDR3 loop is CASSPTSYNEQFF. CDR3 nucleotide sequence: TGTGCCAGCAGCCCGACTAGTTACAATGAGCAGTTCTTC.

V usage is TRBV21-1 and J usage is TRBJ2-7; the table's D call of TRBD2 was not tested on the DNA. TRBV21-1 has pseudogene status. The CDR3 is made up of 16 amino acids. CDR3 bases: TGTGCCAGCAGCAAAGTGCGGGGGATAAATTCCTACGAGCAGTACTTC. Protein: CASSKVRGINSYEQYF.

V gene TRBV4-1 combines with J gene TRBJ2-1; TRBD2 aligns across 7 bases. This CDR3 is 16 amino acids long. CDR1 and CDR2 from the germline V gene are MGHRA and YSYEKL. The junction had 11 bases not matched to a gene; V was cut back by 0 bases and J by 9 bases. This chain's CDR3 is CASSQDPPLASGEQFF. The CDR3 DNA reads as TGCGCCAGCAGCCAAGATCCCCCACTAGCGAGCGGTGAGCAGTTCTTC.